This TCR beta chain was found in a study of blood T cell repertoires in COVID-19. The V end lost 1 base, the J end lost 7 bases, and 19 bases lay between the germline ends. The CDR3 sequence is 16 residues long. Germline V gene lookup returns CDR1 LGHNA and CDR2 YNFKEQ. Original processing methods: Reference gene primer amplification gave estimated nucleated cell counts. The table came from immunoSEQ multiplex PCR; TCRdb's copy has only in-frame clones and leaves some out. V and J calls and clone size are given by that table; D and trimming were obtained from the DNA. The sample yields a few hundred thousand clones, approximately 90% seen once.

The chain employs TRBV4-2 and TRBJ1-1; D is possibly TRBD1 (6 bases). This TCR was recovered from a man aged 18 to 29 with COVID-19, enrolled during active disease. The sample was peripheral blood. DNA of the CDR3: TGTGCCAGCAGCCAAGCCCTACTTACAGGGAGGGGTGAAGCTTTCTTT. Translated: CASSQALLTGRGEAFF.